This TCR beta chain was obtained from a study of T cells expressing NK-cell markers. Study conclusions and caveats: Uncertainty persisted over the HCMV specificity of expanded NKG2C+ T cell clones.

Comment on this clonotype: The antigen is undetermined.

The CDR3 loop spans 15 amino acids. TCRdb reprocessed the 5' RACE reads, keeping one entry per CDR3 protein, no DNA. The sample has 250,000 or so distinct CDR3 sequences; the top ten hold around 4.2%. Sequenced material: blood T cells: a sorted CD56 or NKG2C T cell subset, CD4+ or CD8+ T cells, or bulk PBMC T cells (not recorded which). The chain combines TRBV21-1 with TRBJ2-2. TRBV21-1 is a listed pseudogene. The sequence was collected from a woman aged 18-70 years in good health. CDR3 in amino acids: CASTPSGGYTGELFF.